The rows below give T cell receptor beta chains drawn from one sample of a study of CD8 T cells in ankylosing spondylitis. One entry per CDR3 protein results from TCRdb running MiXCR on the 5' RACE reads. The sample records 700,000 to 850,000 distinct CDR3 sequences, 12% being singletons. The sample consisted of blood, either unsorted or a sorted T cell fraction (not recorded which). Receptor source: a male donor with ankylosing spondylitis. CDR3s include the opening cysteine and the closing phenylalanine or tryptophan. D genes are given only for firm matches. The size entry is marked missing in some rows and otherwise reads once, few, many or a size class.

j_call | v_call | d_call | clone_size | cdr3_aa | cdr3_nt
TRBJ2-3 | TRBV4-3 | TRBD2 | . | CASSQVPASGAVDTQYF | TGCGCCAGCAGCCAAGTGCCGGCTAGCGGGGCGGTAGATACGCAGTATTTT
TRBJ2-2 | TRBV20-1 | . | many | CSARDQSEPGELFF | TGCAGTGCTAGAGATCAGAGTGAACCCGGGGAGCTGTTTTTT
TRBJ1-5 | TRBV7-8 | . | few | CASSLDLPGDQPQHF | TGTGCCAGCAGCCTGGATCTTCCCGGGGATCAGCCCCAGCATTTT
TRBJ2-7 | TRBV18 | TRBD2 | . | CASSPIAGDYEQYF | TGTGCCAGCTCACCAATAGCGGGAGACTACGAGCAGTACTTC
TRBJ1-3 | TRBV6-1 | TRBD1 | . | CASATQGGGNTIYF | TGTGCCAGCGCCACACAGGGGGGTGGAAACACCATATATTTT
TRBJ2-3 | TRBV20-1 | TRBD2 | . | CSAREGLAGMNTQYF | TGCAGTGCTAGAGAAGGACTAGCGGGAATGAATACGCAGTATTTT
TRBJ1-2 | TRBV5-6 | . | . | CASSWIGDGNYGYTF | TGTGCCAGCAGCTGGATTGGGGACGGAAACTATGGCTACACCTTC
TRBJ1-1 | TRBV12-3/TRBV12-4 | . | . | CASSFVGPEAFF | TGTGCCAGCAGTTTTGTGGGACCTGAAGCTTTCTTT
TRBJ1-1 | TRBV6-6 | . | few | CASQASRAEAFF | TGTGCCAGTCAAGCTTCGAGGGCTGAAGCTTTCTTT
TRBJ1-1 | TRBV10-3 | . | few | CAITGQQNTEAFF | TGTGCCATCACCGGACAACAGAACACTGAAGCTTTCTTT
TRBJ2-7 | TRBV6-6 | . | few | CAANGGFYEQYF | TGTGCCGCGAACGGGGGTTTCTACGAGCAGTACTTC
TRBJ2-1 | TRBV10-3 | . | . | CAISDRTGGNEQFF | TGTGCCATCAGTGATAGGACAGGAGGGAATGAGCAGTTCTTC
TRBJ1-2 | TRBV5-1 | TRBD1 | . | CASSLAGGAFVGYGYTF | TGCGCCAGCAGCCTTGCAGGGGGCGCGTTCGTGGGCTATGGCTACACCTTC
TRBJ1-1 | TRBV4-3 | . | many | CASSQDQLRGSAFF | TGCGCCAGCAGCCAAGACCAACTAAGAGGCTCGGCTTTCTTT
TRBJ1-1 | TRBV5-1 | TRBD1 | . | CASRPGQGPEVFF | TGCGCCAGCAGACCCGGACAGGGCCCTGAAGTTTTCTTT